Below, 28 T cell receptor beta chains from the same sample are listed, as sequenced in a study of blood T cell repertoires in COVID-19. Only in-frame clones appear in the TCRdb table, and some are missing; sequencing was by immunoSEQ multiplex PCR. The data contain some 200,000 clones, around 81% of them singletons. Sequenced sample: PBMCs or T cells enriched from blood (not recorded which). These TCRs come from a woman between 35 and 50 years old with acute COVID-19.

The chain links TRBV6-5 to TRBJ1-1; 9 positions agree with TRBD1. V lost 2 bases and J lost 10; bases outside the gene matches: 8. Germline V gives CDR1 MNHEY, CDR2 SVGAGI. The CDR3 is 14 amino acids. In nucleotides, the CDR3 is TGTGCCAGCAGTTACCACAGGGGGCCGACCGGAGCTTTCTTT. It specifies CASSYHRGPTGAFF.

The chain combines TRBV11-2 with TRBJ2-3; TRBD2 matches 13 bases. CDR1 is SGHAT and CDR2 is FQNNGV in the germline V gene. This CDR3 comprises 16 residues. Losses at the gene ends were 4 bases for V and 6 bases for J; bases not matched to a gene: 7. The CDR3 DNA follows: TGTGCCAGCAGCTCCGGACTAGCGGGAGTTTGGGATACGCAGTATTTT. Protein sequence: CASSSGLAGVWDTQYF.

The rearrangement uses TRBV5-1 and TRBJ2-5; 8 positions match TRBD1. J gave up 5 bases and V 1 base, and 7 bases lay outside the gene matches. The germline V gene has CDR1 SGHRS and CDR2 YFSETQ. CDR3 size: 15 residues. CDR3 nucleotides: TGCGCCAGCAGCTTGAGACAGGGGTTCGGTGAGACCCAGTACTTC. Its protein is CASSLRQGFGETQYF.

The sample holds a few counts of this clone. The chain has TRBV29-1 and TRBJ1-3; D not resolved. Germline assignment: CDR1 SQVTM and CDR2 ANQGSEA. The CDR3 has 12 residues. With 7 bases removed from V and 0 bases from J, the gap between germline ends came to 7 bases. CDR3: CSGLSSGNTIYF. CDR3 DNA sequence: TGCAGCGGACTTAGCTCTGGAAACACCATATATTTT.

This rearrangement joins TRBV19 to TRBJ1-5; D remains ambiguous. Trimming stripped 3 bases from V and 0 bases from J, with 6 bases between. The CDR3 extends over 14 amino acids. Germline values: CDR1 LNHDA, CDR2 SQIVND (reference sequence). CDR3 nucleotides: TGTGCCAGTAGTATGGGCTTTAGCAATCAGCCCCAGCATTTT. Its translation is CASSMGFSNQPQHF.

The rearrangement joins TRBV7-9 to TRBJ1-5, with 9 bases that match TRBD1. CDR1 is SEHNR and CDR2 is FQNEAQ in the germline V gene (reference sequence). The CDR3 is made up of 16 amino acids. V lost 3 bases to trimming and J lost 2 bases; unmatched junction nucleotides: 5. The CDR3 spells CASSLGDRAGNQPQHF. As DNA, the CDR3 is TGTGCCAGCAGCTTGGGGGACAGGGCGGGCAATCAGCCCCAGCATTTT.

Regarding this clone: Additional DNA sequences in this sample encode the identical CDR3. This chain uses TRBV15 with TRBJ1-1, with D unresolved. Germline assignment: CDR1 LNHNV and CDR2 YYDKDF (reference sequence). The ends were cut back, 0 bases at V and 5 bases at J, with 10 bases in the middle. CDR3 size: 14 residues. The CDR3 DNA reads TGTGCCACCAGCAGAGATCTGAGAGTGACTGAAGCTTTCTTT. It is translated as CATSRDLRVTEAFF.

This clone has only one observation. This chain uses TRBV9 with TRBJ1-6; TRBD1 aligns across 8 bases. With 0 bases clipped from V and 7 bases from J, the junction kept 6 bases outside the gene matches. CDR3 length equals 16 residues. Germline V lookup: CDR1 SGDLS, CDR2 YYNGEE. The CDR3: CASSVGARGRNSPLHF. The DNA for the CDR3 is TGTGCCAGCAGCGTAGGGGCCAGGGGGCGGAATTCACCCCTCCACTTT.

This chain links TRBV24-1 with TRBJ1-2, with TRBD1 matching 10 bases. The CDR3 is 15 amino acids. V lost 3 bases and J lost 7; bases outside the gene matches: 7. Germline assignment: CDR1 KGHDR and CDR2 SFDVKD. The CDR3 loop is CATSDTGTGVSGYTF. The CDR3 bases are TGTGCCACCAGTGATACCGGGACAGGGGTTAGTGGCTACACCTTC.

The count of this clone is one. CDR3 nucleotides: TGTGCCAGCAGTTACTCGCCGATACTTCCTGAAAAACTGTTTTTT. Translating it yields CASSYSPILPEKLFF. The J gene is TRBJ1-4, the V gene TRBV6-2 or TRBV6-3; D call uncertain. Trimming shortened V by 0 bases and J by 7 bases, and 12 bases separated the two germline ends. The CDR3 length is 15 residues. Germline loops: CDR1 MNHEY, CDR2 SVGEGT.

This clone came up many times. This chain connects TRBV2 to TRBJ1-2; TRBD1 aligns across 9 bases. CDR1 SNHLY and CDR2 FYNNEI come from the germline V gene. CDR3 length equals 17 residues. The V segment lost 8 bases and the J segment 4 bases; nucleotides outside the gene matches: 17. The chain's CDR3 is CASRGPEQGAVSYGYTF. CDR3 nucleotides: TGTGCCAGCCGAGGCCCCGAACAGGGGGCCGTGAGCTATGGCTACACCTTC.

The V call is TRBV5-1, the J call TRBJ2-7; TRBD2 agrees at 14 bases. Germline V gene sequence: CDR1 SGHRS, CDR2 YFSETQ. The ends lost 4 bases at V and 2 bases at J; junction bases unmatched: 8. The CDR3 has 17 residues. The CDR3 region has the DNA TGCGCCAGCAGCCCGGGACTAGCGGGGGTGAGGACCTACGAGCAGTACTTC. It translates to CASSPGLAGVRTYEQYF.

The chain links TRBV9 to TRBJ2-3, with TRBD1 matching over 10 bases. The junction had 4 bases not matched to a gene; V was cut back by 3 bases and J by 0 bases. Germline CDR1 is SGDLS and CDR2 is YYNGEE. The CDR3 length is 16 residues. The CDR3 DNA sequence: TGTGCCAGCAGCGGAAGGACAGGGGGGAGCACAGATACGCAGTATTTT. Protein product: CASSGRTGGSTDTQYF.

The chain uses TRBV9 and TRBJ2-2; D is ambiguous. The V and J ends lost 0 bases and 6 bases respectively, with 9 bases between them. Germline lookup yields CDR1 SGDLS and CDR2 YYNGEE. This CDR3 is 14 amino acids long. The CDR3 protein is CASSVDRYSGELFF. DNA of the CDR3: TGTGCCAGCAGCGTAGACCGGTATTCCGGGGAGCTGTTTTTT.

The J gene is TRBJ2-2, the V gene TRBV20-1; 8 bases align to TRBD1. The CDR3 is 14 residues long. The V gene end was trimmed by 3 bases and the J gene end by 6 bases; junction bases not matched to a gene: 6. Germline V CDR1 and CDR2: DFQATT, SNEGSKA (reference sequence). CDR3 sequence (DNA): TGCAGTGCTAGTGAGCCACAGGGGGCCGGGGAGCTGTTTTTT. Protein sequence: CSASEPQGAGELFF.

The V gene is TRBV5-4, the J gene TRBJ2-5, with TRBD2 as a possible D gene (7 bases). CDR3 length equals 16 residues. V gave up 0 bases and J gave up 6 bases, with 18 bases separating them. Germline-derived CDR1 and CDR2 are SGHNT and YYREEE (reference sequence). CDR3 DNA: TGTGCCAGCAGCTTGGCGGGGGGCGCGACGGAAAAGACCCAGTACTTC. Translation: CASSLAGGATEKTQYF.

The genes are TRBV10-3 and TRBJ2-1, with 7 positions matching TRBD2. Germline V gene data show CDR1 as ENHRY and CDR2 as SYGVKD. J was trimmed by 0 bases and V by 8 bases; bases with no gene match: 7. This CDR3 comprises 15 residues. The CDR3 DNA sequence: TGTGCCATCCGACAAGCGGGGAGCTCCTACAATGAGCAGTTCTTC. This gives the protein CAIRQAGSSYNEQFF.

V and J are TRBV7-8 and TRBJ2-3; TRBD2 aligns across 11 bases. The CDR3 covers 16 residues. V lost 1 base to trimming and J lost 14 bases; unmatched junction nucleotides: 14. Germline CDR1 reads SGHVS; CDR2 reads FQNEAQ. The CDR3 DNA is TGTGCCAGCAGCTTAGTTAGCGGGAGGGCCGGGAGTGCGCTGTATTTT. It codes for CASSLVSGRAGSALYF. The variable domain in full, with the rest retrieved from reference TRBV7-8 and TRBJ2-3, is GAGVSQSPRYKVAKRGQDVALRCDPISGHVSLFWYQQALGQGPEFLTYFQNEAQLDKSGLPSDRFFAERPEGSVSTLKIQRTQQEDSAVYLCASSLVSGRAGSALYFGPGTRLTVL.

CDR3 loop: CASSVSGNTEAFF. As DNA, the CDR3 is TGTGCCAGCAGCGTATCAGGGAACACTGAAGCTTTCTTT. The V call is TRBV7-2, the J call TRBJ1-1, with unresolved D. The length of the CDR3 is 13 residues. The germline V gene encodes CDR1 SGHTA and CDR2 FQGNSA. Trimming took 5 bases from V and 1 from J, leaving 8 bases between them.

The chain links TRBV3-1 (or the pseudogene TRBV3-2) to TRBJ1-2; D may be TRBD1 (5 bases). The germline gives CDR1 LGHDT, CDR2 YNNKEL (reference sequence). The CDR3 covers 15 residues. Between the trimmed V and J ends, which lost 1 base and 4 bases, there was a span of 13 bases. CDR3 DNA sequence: TGTGCCAGCAGCCAAGGTCCGGGGGATGGCTATGGCTACACCTTC. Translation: CASSQGPGDGYGYTF.

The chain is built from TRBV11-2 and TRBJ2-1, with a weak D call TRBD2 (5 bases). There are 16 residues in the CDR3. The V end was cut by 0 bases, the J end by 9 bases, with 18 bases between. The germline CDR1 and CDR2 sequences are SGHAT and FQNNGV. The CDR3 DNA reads TGTGCCAGCAGCTTAGAGCGCATGAATCGTCTAGCTGAGCAGTTCTTC. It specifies CASSLERMNRLAEQFF.

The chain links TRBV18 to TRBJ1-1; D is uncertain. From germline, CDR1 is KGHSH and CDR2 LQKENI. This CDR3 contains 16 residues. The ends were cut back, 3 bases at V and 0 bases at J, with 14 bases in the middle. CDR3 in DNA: TGTGCCAGCTCACCCCGGGAAAGTCTCATGAACACTGAAGCTTTCTTT. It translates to CASSPRESLMNTEAFF.

DNA for the CDR3: TGTGCCAGCAGCTTGCGGAATAGCGGGGAGCAGTTCTTC. Protein product: CASSLRNSGEQFF. The chain uses TRBV5-4 and TRBJ2-1, with 7 nucleotides matching TRBD2. V lost 1 base and J lost 10; bases outside the gene matches: 5. CDR3 length: 13 amino acids. The V gene's germline CDR1 is SGHNT and CDR2 YYREEE (reference sequence).

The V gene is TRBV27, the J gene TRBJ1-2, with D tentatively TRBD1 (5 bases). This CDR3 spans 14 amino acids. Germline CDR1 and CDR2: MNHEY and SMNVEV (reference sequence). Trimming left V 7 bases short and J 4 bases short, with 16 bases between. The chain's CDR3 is CASTSLKGIYGYTF. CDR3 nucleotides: TGTGCCAGCACCTCTTTGAAGGGGATCTATGGCTACACCTTC.

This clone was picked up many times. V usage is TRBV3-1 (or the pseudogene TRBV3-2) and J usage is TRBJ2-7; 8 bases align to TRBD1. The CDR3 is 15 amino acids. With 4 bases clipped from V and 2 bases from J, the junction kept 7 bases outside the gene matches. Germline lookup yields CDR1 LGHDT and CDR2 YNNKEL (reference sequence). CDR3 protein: CASSRDGTGAYEQYF. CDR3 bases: TGTGCCAGCAGCCGGGATGGGACAGGTGCCTACGAGCAGTACTTC.

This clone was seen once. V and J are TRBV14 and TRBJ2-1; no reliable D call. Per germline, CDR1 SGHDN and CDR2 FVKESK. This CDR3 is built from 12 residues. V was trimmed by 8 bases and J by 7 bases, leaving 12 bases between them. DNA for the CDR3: TGTGCCAGCGCCGATTTTCAGAATGAGCAGTTCTTC. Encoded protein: CASADFQNEQFF.

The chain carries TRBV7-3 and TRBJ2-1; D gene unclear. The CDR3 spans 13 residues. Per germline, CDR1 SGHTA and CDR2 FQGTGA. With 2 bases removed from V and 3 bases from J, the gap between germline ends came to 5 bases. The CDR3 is CASSLSGYNEQFF. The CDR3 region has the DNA TGTGCCAGCAGCTTATCGGGCTACAATGAGCAGTTCTTC.

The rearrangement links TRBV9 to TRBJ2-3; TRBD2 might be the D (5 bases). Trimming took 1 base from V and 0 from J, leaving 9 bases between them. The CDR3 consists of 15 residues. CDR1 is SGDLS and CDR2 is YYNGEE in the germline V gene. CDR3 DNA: TGTGCCAGCAGCGTATTCACGGGGAGCACAGATACGCAGTATTTT. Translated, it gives CASSVFTGSTDTQYF.